These 14 T cell receptor beta chains came from one sample sequenced in a study of blood T cell repertoires in COVID-19 (dated by TCRdb to the early 2020s). Libraries were built with the immunoSEQ multiplex PCR assay. TCRdb stores this immuneACCESS table with in-frame sequences only. Part of the clones is absent; in the studies checked, under half of the shortfall reflects unresolved V genes, and no reason is known for the rest. The sample table contains about 210,000 clones; only one count was recorded for 70% to 85% of them. Over 6.5% of the sample lies in the top ten. Sequencing input: peripheral blood. These receptors were obtained from an elderly woman with COVID-19, enrolled during active disease.

This clone was observed a single time. The rearrangement links TRBV19 to TRBJ1-2; TRBD1 agrees at 12 bases. The germline CDR1 and CDR2 sequences are LNHDA and SQIVND (reference sequence). The V segment lost 5 bases and the J segment 12 bases; nucleotides outside the gene matches: 7. This CDR3 region has 13 residues. The CDR3 loop is CASSPGQGARDTF. The CDR3 nucleotides are TGTGCCAGTAGTCCGGGACAGGGGGCCCGCGACACCTTC.

The CDR3 loop reads CASSYHAGEHYEQYF. The CDR3 bases are TGTGCCAGCAGTTACCACGCGGGGGAGCACTACGAGCAGTACTTC. The V and J genes are TRBV6-5 and TRBJ2-7; 7 bases agree with TRBD2. The CDR3 spans 15 residues. Germline V lookup: CDR1 MNHEY, CDR2 SVGAGI. The junction had 7 bases not matched to a gene; V was cut back by 2 bases and J by 3 bases.

The gene calls are TRBV28 and TRBJ1-4; no definite D call. From germline, CDR1 is MDHEN and CDR2 SYDVKM. CDR3 length: 12 amino acids. Deletions cut 3 bases from V and 8 bases from J, with 7 bases between. The CDR3 bases are TGTGCCAGCAGTTTGCGGCAGGAAAAACTGTTTTTT. Translation gives CASSLRQEKLFF.

This clone has more than one count but fewer than ten. This rearrangement joins TRBV18 to TRBJ2-7, with D maybe TRBD1 (6 bases). Germline V gene data show CDR1 as KGHSH and CDR2 as LQKENI. The V gene lost 4 bases and the J gene lost 0 bases, with 13 bases spanning the gap. The CDR3 totals 15 residues. CDR3 in amino acids: CASSHYRDSSYEQYF. CDR3 sequence (DNA): TGTGCCAGCTCACACTACAGGGATAGCTCCTACGAGCAGTACTTC.

V usage is TRBV5-1 and J usage is TRBJ2-7, with 7 bases identical to TRBD1. Germline values: CDR1 SGHRS, CDR2 YFSETQ. The CDR3 length is 14 residues. Unmatched junction bases numbered 2, after V lost 0 bases and J lost 2 bases. CDR3 bases: TGCGCCAGCAGCTTGGATACAGGGGCCTACGAGCAGTACTTC. It is translated as CASSLDTGAYEQYF.

This clone came up a few times. The V call is TRBV24-1, the J call TRBJ1-6, with 7 nucleotides matching TRBD1. CDR3 length: 15 residues. Looked up from germline, CDR1 is KGHDR and CDR2 is SFDVKD. V was pared by 4 bases and J by 7 bases, with 6 bases of the junction left unmatched. CDR3 region: CATSDRDRVNSPLHF. CDR3 sequence (DNA): TGTGCCACCAGTGACCGCGACAGGGTCAATTCACCCCTCCACTTT.

The V call is TRBV14, the J call TRBJ2-7, with TRBD1 matching 8 bases. The germline V gene has CDR1 SGHDN and CDR2 FVKESK. Trimming cost V 5 bases and J 6 bases; bases outside gene matches: 12. CDR3 length equals 15 residues. CDR3 bases: TGTGCCAGCAGCGAAAGGGGGACAGGCGGTTCCGAGCAGTACTTC. It yields the protein CASSERGTGGSEQYF.

A single count supports this clone. This chain connects TRBV5-5 to TRBJ2-3, with D possibly matching TRBD2 (7 bases). Germline CDR1 and CDR2: SGHKS and YYEKEE (reference sequence). CDR3 length: 14 amino acids. Deletions cut 3 bases from V and 4 bases from J, with 12 bases between. The CDR3 loop is CASSSAGAPDTQYF. The DNA of the CDR3 is TGTGCCAGCAGCTCGGCGGGGGCCCCAGATACGCAGTATTTT.

The J gene is TRBJ2-1, the V gene TRBV5-1; 7 nucleotides agree with TRBD2. The trim removed 4 bases at V and 10 bases at J, leaving 5 bases unmatched. The germline CDR1 and CDR2 sequences are SGHRS and YFSETQ. The CDR3 extends over 12 amino acids. The CDR3 DNA sequence: TGCGCCAGCAGCGCTGAGCGGGGCGAGCAGTTCTTC. Protein sequence: CASSAERGEQFF.

J is TRBJ1-1 and V is TRBV3-1 (or the pseudogene TRBV3-2), with TRBD1 as a possible D gene (5 bases). CDR3 size: 14 residues. Per germline, CDR1 LGHDT and CDR2 YNNKEL (reference sequence). Trimming removed 1 base at V and 1 base at J, with 7 bases between. CDR3: CASSQVGQNTEAFF. DNA for the CDR3: TGTGCCAGCAGCCAAGTCGGACAGAACACTGAAGCTTTCTTT.

V gene TRBV2 combines with J gene TRBJ2-5, with 9 bases fitting TRBD2. The V segment lost 7 bases and the J segment 9 bases; nucleotides outside the gene matches: 15. The CDR3 extends over 15 amino acids. Germline CDR1 is SNHLY and CDR2 is FYNNEI. In nucleotides, the CDR3 is TGTGCCAGCAAGGTCGGCGAGGCGGGAGGGTCGGCCCAGTACTTC. The encoded protein is CASKVGEAGGSAQYF.

The CDR3 region is CASSPRGTGLGETQYF. The CDR3 nucleotides read TGTGCCAGCAGCCCTCGCGGGACAGGGTTGGGAGAGACCCAGTACTTC. J is TRBJ2-5 and V is TRBV5-5; TRBD1 aligns across 9 bases. Germline assignment: CDR1 SGHKS and CDR2 YYEKEE (reference sequence). The V segment lost 4 bases and the J segment 4 bases; nucleotides outside the gene matches: 11. CDR3 length: 16 residues.

This sequence joins TRBV3-1 (or the pseudogene TRBV3-2) and TRBJ1-4, with D unresolved. This CDR3 comprises 14 residues. From germline, CDR1 is LGHDT and CDR2 YNNKEL (reference sequence). Trimming left V 2 bases short and J 7 bases short, with 11 bases between. In DNA, the CDR3 is TGTGCCAGCAGCCAACACGGTACCGGTGAAAAACTGTTTTTT. Protein sequence: CASSQHGTGEKLFF.

The genes are TRBV25-1 and TRBJ1-1; 7 bases are a match to TRBD1. This CDR3 contains 12 residues. V was clipped by 7 bases and J by 4 bases; unmatched bases: 3. Per the germline V gene, CDR1 is MGHDK and CDR2 is SYGVNS. The CDR3 protein is CASNSGGTEAFF. The CDR3 DNA follows: TGTGCCAGCAACTCAGGGGGCACTGAAGCTTTCTTT.